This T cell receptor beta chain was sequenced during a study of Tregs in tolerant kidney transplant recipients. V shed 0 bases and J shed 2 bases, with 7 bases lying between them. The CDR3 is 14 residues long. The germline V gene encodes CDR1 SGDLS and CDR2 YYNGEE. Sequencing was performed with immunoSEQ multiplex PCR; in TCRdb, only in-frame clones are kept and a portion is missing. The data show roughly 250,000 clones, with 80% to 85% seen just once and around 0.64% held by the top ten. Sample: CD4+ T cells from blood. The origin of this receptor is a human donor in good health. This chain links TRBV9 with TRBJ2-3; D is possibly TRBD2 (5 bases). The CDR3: CASSVAGDTDTQYF. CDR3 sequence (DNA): TGTGCCAGCAGCGTAGCCGGGGACACAGATACGCAGTATTTT.